These 13 T cell receptor beta chains were sequenced from one sample in a study of CD8+ T cells in alopecia areata. As for treatment: oral pan-JAK inhibitor, 5-10 mg twice daily. RNA was extracted and reverse transcribed into cDNA as the sequencing template. TCRdb's copy holds only in-frame clones and misses some; the assay was immunoSEQ multiplex PCR. In the table there are over 85,000 clones, around three quarters of which are singletons. The sample was CD8+ T cells sorted from blood, taken at approximately week 42, from a patient treated with tofacitinib. The receptors stem from a human donor with alopecia areata.

This clone was seen only a few times. The gene calls are TRBV29-1 and TRBJ2-5; D is unclear. V gave up 2 bases and J gave up 5 bases, with 6 bases separating them. The CDR3 length is 11 residues. Looked up from germline, CDR1 is SQVTM and CDR2 is ANQGSEA. The CDR3 sequence is CSVELRETQYF. In nucleotides, the CDR3 is TGCAGCGTTGAATTGAGGGAGACCCAGTACTTC.

V is TRBV30 and J is TRBJ1-5, with unresolved D. V lost 3 bases and J 2 bases, leaving 14 bases between the germline ends. Germline assignment: CDR1 GTSNPN and CDR2 SVGIG (reference sequence). CDR3 length: 15 amino acids. CDR3 in amino acids: CAWSPAGLGNQPQHF. Here the CDR3 DNA reads TGTGCCTGGAGCCCGGCGGGTTTGGGCAATCAGCCCCAGCATTTT.

The chain has TRBV15 and TRBJ1-1, with 11 bases lining up with TRBD1. Per the germline V gene, CDR1 is LNHNV and CDR2 is YYDKDF (reference sequence). This CDR3 is 15 amino acids long. Trimming took 3 bases from V and 4 from J; bases not matched to a gene: 4. The CDR3 sequence is CATSSTGTGGTEAFF. Here the CDR3 DNA reads TGTGCCACCAGCAGCACCGGGACAGGGGGCACTGAAGCTTTCTTT.

This sequence joins TRBV7-9 and TRBJ1-1, with a weak D call TRBD1 (5 bases). The CDR3 is 12 residues long. Trimming cost V 6 bases and J 10 bases, with 15 bases left between them. CDR1 SEHNR and CDR2 FQNEAQ come from the germline V gene (reference sequence). The CDR3 region is CASRKGPGRAFF. The CDR3 bases are TGTGCCAGCAGAAAGGGACCTGGGAGAGCTTTCTTT.

The chain combines TRBV10-3 with TRBJ2-1; TRBD2 aligns across 16 bases. V dropped 8 bases and J dropped 10; count of bases not matched to a gene: 5. In germline, CDR1 is ENHRY, CDR2 SYGVKD. This CDR3 has 14 residues. The CDR3: CAIGTSGGAWEQFF. The CDR3 DNA follows: TGTGCCATCGGGACTAGCGGGGGGGCGTGGGAGCAGTTCTTC.

This clone was recorded a few times. The chain carries TRBV29-1 and TRBJ2-1; the D gene is possibly TRBD2 (5 bases). The CDR3 contains 12 residues. V was shortened by 3 bases and J by 7 bases, with 10 bases between the two germline ends. The germline CDR1 and CDR2 sequences are SQVTM and ANQGSEA. CDR3 in DNA: TGCAGCGTTGAGCGCCGGGGAAATGAGCAGTTCTTC. This encodes CSVERRGNEQFF.

This rearrangement joins TRBV27 to TRBJ1-2; D is undetermined. Between the trimmed V and J ends, which lost 0 bases and 4 bases, there was a span of 9 bases. This CDR3 spans 14 amino acids. Germline assignment: CDR1 MNHEY and CDR2 SMNVEV (reference sequence). CDR3 sequence (DNA): TGTGCCAGCAGTTTATCCGGACGGGGCTATGGCTACACCTTC. Translated, it gives CASSLSGRGYGYTF.

This chain's CDR3 is CASSFIYEQYF. In nucleotides, the CDR3 is TGTGCCAGCAGTTTTATCTACGAGCAGTACTTC. The J gene is TRBJ2-7, the V gene TRBV27; unclear D gene. CDR3 length: 11 residues. Between the trimmed V and J ends, which lost 3 bases and 3 bases, there was a span of 3 bases. The V gene's germline CDR1 is MNHEY and CDR2 SMNVEV (reference sequence).

The chain has TRBV13 and TRBJ2-1; no reliable D call. V was cut by 2 bases and J by 5 bases, with 7 bases left in between. Germline V lookup: CDR1 PRHDT, CDR2 FYEKMQ (reference sequence). There are 13 residues in the CDR3. CDR3 bases: TGTGCCAGCAGCTTAACAATTAACAATGAGCAGTTCTTC. Its protein is CASSLTINNEQFF.

In regard to this clone: One base separates it from a far larger clone, so it is likely a read error. The rearrangement links TRBV5-6 to TRBJ1-2, with TRBD1 matching 7 bases. J was trimmed by 3 bases and V by 3 bases; bases with no gene match: 17. Germline-derived CDR1 and CDR2 are SGHDT and YYEEEE. The CDR3 runs to 18 residues. The CDR3 nucleotides read TGTGCCAGCAGCTGGGGCGAGGGGGCCCACGCTCGTCACTATGGCTACACCTTC. Translation: CASSWGEGAHARHYGYTF.

In its sample, this clone was seen a few times. The gene calls are TRBV4-1 and TRBJ2-2; D not resolved. Deletions cut 4 bases from V and 4 bases from J, with 13 bases between. Germline-derived CDR1 and CDR2 are MGHRA and YSYEKL. The CDR3 length is 15 residues. The CDR3 coding sequence is TGCGCCAGCAGCCCCCATTTGGGCGGCACCGGGGAGCTGTTTTTT. Translating gives CASSPHLGGTGELFF.

V is TRBV4-3 and J is TRBJ1-2; D unclear. Germline CDR1 is LGHNA and CDR2 is YSLEER. This CDR3 is built from 14 residues. Trimming left V 2 bases short and J 3 bases short, with 10 bases between. CDR3 DNA: TGCGCCAGCAGCCAACGTATAGGGTACTATGGCTACACCTTC. Translation gives CASSQRIGYYGYTF.

The DNA for the CDR3 is TGTGCCATCAGTGAGGGCAGGGAGGACGGAAACATTCAGTACTTC. Protein product: CAISEGREDGNIQYF. The chain uses TRBV10-3 and TRBJ2-4, with D maybe TRBD2 (6 bases). Per the germline V gene, CDR1 is ENHRY and CDR2 is SYGVKD. CDR3 length equals 15 residues. V was cut by 2 bases and J by 6 bases, with 14 bases left in between.